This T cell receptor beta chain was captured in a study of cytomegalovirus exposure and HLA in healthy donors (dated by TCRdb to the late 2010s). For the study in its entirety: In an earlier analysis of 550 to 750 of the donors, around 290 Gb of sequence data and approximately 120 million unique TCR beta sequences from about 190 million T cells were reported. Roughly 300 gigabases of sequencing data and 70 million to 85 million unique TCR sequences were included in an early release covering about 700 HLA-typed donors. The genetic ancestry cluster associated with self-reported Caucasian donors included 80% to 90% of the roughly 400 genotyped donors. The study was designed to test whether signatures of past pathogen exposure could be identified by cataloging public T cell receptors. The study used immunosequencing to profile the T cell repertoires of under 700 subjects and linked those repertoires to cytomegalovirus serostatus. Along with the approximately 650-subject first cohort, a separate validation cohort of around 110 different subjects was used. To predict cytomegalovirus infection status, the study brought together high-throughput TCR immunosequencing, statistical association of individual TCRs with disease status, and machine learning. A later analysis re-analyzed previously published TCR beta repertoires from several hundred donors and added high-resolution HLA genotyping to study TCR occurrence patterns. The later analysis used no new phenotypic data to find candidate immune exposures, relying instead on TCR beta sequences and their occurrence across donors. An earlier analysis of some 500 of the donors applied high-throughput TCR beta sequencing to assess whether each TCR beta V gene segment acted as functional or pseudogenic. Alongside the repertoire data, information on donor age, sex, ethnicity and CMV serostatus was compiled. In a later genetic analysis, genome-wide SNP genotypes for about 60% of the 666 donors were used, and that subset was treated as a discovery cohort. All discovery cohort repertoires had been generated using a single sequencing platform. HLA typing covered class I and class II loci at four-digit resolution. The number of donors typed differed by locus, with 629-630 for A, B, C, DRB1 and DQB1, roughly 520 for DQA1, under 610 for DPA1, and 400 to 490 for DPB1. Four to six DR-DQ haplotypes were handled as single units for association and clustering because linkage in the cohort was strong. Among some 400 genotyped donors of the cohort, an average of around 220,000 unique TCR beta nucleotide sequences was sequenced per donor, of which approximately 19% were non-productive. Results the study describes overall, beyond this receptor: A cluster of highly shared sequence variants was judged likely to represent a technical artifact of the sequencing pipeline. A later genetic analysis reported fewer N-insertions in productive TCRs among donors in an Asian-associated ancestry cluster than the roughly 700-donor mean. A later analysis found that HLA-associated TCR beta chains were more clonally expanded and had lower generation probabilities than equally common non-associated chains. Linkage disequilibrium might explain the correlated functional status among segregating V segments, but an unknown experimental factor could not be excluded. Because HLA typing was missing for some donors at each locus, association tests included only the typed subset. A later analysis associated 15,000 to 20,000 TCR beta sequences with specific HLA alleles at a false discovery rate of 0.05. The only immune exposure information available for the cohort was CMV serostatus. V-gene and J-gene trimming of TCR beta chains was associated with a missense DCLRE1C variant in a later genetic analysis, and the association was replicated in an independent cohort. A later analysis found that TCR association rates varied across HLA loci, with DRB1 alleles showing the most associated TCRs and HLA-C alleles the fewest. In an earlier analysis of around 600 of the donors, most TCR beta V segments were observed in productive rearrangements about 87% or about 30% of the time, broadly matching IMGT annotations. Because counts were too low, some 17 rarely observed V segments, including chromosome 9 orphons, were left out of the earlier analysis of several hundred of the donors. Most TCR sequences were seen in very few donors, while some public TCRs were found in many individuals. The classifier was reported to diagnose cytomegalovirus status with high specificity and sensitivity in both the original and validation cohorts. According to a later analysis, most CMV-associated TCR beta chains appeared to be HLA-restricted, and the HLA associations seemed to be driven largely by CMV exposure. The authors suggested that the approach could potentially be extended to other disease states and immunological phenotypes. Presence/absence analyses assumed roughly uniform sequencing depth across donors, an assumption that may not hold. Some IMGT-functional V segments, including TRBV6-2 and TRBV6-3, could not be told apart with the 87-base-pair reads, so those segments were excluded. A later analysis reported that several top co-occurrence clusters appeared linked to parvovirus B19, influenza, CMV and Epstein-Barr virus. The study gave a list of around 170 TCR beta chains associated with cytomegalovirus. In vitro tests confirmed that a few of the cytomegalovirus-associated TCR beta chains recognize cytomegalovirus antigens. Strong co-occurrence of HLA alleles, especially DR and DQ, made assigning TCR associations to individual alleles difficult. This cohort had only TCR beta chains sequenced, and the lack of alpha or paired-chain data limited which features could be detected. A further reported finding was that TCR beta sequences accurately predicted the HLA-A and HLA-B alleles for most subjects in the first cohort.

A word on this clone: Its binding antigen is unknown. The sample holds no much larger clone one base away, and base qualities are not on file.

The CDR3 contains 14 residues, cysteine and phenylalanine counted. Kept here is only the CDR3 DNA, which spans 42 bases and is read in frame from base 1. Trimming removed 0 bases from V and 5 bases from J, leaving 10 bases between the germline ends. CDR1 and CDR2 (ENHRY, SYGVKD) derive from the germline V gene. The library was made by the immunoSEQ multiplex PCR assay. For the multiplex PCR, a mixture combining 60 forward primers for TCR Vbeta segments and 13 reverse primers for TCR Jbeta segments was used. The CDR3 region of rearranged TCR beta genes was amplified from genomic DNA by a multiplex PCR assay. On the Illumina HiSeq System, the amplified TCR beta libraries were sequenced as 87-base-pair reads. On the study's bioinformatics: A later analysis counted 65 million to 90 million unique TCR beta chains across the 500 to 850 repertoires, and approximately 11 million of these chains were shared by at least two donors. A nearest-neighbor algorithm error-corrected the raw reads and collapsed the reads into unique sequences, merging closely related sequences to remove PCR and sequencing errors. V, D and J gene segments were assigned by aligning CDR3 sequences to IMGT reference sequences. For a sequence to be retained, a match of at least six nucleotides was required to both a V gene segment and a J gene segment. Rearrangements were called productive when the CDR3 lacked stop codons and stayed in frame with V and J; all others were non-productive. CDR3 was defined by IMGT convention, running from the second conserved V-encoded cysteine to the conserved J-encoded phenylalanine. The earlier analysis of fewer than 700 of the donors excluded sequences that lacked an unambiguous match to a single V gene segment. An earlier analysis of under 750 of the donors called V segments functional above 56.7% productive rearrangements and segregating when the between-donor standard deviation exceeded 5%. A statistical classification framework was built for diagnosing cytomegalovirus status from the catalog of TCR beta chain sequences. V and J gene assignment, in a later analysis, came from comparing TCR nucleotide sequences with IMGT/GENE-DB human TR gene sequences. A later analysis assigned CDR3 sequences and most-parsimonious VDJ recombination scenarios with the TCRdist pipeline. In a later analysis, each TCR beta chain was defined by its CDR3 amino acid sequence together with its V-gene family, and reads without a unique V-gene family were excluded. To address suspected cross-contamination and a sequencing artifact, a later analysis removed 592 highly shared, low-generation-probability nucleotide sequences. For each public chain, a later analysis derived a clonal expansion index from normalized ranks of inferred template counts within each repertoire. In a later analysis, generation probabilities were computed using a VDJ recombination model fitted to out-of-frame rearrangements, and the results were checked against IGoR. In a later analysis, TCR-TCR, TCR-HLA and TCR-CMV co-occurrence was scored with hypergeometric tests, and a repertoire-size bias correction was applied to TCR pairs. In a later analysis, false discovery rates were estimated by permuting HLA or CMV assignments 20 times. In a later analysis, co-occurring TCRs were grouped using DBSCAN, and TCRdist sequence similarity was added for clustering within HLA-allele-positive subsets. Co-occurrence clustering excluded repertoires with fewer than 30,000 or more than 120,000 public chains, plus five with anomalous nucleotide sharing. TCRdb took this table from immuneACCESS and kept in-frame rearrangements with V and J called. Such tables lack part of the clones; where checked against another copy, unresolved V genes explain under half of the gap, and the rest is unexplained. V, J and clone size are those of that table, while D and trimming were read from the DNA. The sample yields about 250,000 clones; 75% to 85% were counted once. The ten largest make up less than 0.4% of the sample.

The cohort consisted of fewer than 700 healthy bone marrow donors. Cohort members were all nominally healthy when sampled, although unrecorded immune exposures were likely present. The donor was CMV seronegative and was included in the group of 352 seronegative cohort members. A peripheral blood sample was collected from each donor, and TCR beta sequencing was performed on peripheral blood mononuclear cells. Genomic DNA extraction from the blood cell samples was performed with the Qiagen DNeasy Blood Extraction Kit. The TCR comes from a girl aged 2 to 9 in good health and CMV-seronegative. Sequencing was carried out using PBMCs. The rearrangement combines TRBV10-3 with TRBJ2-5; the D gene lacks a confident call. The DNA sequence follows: TGTGCCATCAGTGAGTCGACTGGTAGGGAGACCCAGTACTTC. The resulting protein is CAISESTGRETQYF.